A selection of T cell receptor beta chains follows, all from one sample in a study of blood T cell repertoires in COVID-19. Profiling relied on immunoSEQ multiplex PCR, and the TCRdb table lists in-frame clones only, not all of them. The repertoire holds about 200,000 clones, with roughly 85% as singletons. The sequenced sample consisted of peripheral blood. Every receptor here comes from a man aged 30-40 years who had recovered from COVID-19. CDR3s include the opening cysteine and the closing phenylalanine or tryptophan. The order of the fields is V gene, clone size, D gene, J gene, CDR3 DNA, CDR3 protein. D genes are given only for firm matches. The size field is filled for only some rows; it gives once, few, many or a size class.

TRBV30,once,NA,TRBJ2-3,TGTGCCTGGAGTGTAGCAGGGGCCCTGGATACGCAGTATTTT,CAWSVAGALDTQYF
TRBV18,few,NA,TRBJ2-5,TGTGCCAGCTCACTAAACAGCAATCTAAAAGAGACCCAGTACTTC,CASSLNSNLKETQYF
TRBV7-2,NA,NA,TRBJ2-1,TGTGCCAGCAGCCTCGGGGAACTGGGTAGGTATACCCATGAGCAGTTCTTC,CASSLGELGRYTHEQFF
TRBV27,NA,NA,TRBJ2-4,TGTGCCAGCAGTCCTCTCAGCAGGGGTGGGTACATTCAGTACTTC,CASSPLSRGGYIQYF
TRBV13,NA,NA,TRBJ2-7,TGTGCCAGCAGCTTAGTCGGGACACCCTACGAGCAGTACTTC,CASSLVGTPYEQYF
TRBV30,few,TRBD1,TRBJ1-2,TGTGCCTGCCGACAGGGTGTGATTCTAAGGAACTATGGCTACACCTTC,CACRQGVILRNYGYTF
TRBV5-1,NA,NA,TRBJ2-1,TGCGCCAGCAGCATGGGTAGTCCTCGGGACTTAATCTACAATGAGCAGTTCTTC,CASSMGSPRDLIYNEQFF
TRBV7-2,NA,NA,TRBJ1-2,TGTGCCAGCAGCTTAGAAACGGGGTACTATGGCTACACCTTC,CASSLETGYYGYTF
TRBV12-5,NA,NA,TRBJ2-6,TGTGCTAGTGCCGAGAGTGGGGCCAACGTCCTGACTTTC,CASAESGANVLTF
TRBV6-4,NA,NA,TRBJ2-7,TGTGCCAGCAGACAGGGACACCACCTCTCCTACGAGCAGTACTTC,CASRQGHHLSYEQYF
TRBV19,NA,NA,TRBJ2-7,TGTGCCAGTAGTATTGGGGGCCGTGACTTCTACGAGCAGTACTTC,CASSIGGRDFYEQYF
TRBV29-1,NA,NA,TRBJ2-1,TGCAGCGCCGAACGTGGGGCAGGTGAGCAGTTCTTC,CSAERGAGEQFF
TRBV30,NA,NA,TRBJ1-5,TGTGCCTGGAGTGCCCCGGGGGGGGGACTAAATCAGCCCCAGCATTTT,CAWSAPGGGLNQPQHF
TRBV19,NA,NA,TRBJ2-7,TGTGCCAGTAGTAGGCAGGATTTCTACGAGCAGTACTTC,CASSRQDFYEQYF
TRBV7-2,NA,NA,TRBJ2-7,TGTGCCAGCAGCTTCGGACAGTTCTACGAGCAGTACTTC,CASSFGQFYEQYF
TRBV10-3,NA,NA,TRBJ1-1,TGTGCCATCAGTCCGCGGGAGACTGAAGCTTTCTTT,CAISPRETEAFF
TRBV15,NA,NA,TRBJ1-6,TGTGCCACCAGCAGCCGGGGATCCTATAATTCACCCCTCCACTTT,CATSSRGSYNSPLHF
TRBV5-1,NA,NA,TRBJ2-2,TGCGCCAGCGGTAGGGGCGGGAACACCGGGGAGCTGTTTTTT,CASGRGGNTGELFF
TRBV10-3,NA,TRBD1,TRBJ2-1,TGTGCCACAGGGGGTTGGGGCAATGAGCAGTTCTTC,CATGGWGNEQFF
TRBV27,NA,NA,TRBJ2-2,TGTGCCAGCAGTTCCACGACAACCGGGGAGCTGTTTTTT,CASSSTTTGELFF
TRBV4-3,NA,TRBD1,TRBJ1-5,TGCGCCAGCAGCCAATCAATCGGACAGGGGGCGAATCAGCCCCAGCATTTT,CASSQSIGQGANQPQHF
TRBV27,once,NA,TRBJ1-5,TGTGCCAGCAGTCCTAACCCTTGGTGGCAGCCCCAGCATTTT,CASSPNPWWQPQHF
TRBV13,NA,NA,TRBJ2-5,TGTGCCAGCAGCTTATACCGGGGACTCCAAGGGGAGACCCAGTACTTC,CASSLYRGLQGETQYF
TRBV7-9,NA,NA,TRBJ1-6,TGTGCCAGCAGCTTTGGAGGGAATTCACCCCTCCACTTT,CASSFGGNSPLHF
TRBV6-4,few,NA,TRBJ2-7,TGTGCCAGCAGGGTACAGAAATTCTACGAGCAGTACTTC,CASRVQKFYEQYF
TRBV9,NA,NA,TRBJ2-2,TGTGCCAGCAGCGTGCCAACAGGGCATCCGAACACCGGGGAGCTGTTTTTT,CASSVPTGHPNTGELFF
TRBV19,NA,NA,TRBJ1-2,TGTGCCACCCAGGGGAGACAGAACTATGGCTACACCTTC,CATQGRQNYGYTF
TRBV11-3,NA,TRBD1,TRBJ1-2,TGTGCCAGCAGCCGAACACAGGGGGCGCGAATCTATGGCTACACCTTC,CASSRTQGARIYGYTF
TRBV18,NA,TRBD1,TRBJ1-5,TGTGCCAGCTCACCAGGGACAGGGGGTACTAGCAATCAGCCCCAGCATTTT,CASSPGTGGTSNQPQHF
TRBV3-1/TRBV3-2,once,TRBD2,TRBJ2-7,TGTGCCAGCAGCCAAGACCGGGGGGGAATCACTACGCAGCAGTACTTC,CASSQDRGGITTQQYF
TRBV20-1,NA,NA,TRBJ2-3,TGCAGTGCTAGTGGCCGCACTAGCACAGATACGCAGTATTTT,CSASGRTSTDTQYF
TRBV9,NA,NA,TRBJ2-1,TGTGCCAGCAGCGCGTCTCTAGCGAATGAGCAGTTCTTC,CASSASLANEQFF
TRBV3-1/TRBV3-2,NA,NA,TRBJ2-1,TGTGCCAGCAGCCAAGATTTCGGCAGGCCCCCTGAGCAGTTCTTC,CASSQDFGRPPEQFF
TRBV11-3,NA,TRBD2,TRBJ2-7,TGTGCCAGTGCGGGGGGGCCTCCTCGGTACGAGCAGTACTTC,CASAGGPPRYEQYF
TRBV30,NA,TRBD1,TRBJ1-2,TGTGCCTGGAACCCACAGGGGTTCTATGGCTACACCTTC,CAWNPQGFYGYTF
TRBV4-3,NA,TRBD1,TRBJ1-4,TGCGCCAGCAGCCAAGAGCCGGGACAGGGGGTAGCTGGAAAACTGTTTTTT,CASSQEPGQGVAGKLFF
TRBV19,NA,NA,TRBJ2-1,TGTGCCAGTAGTATCGGTAATGAGCAGTTCTTC,CASSIGNEQFF
TRBV7-8,NA,TRBD1,TRBJ1-1,TGTGCCAGCAGCTGGGACAGGAACACTGAAGCTTTCTTT,CASSWDRNTEAFF
TRBV5-1,NA,NA,TRBJ1-1,TGCGCCAGCAGCTTGTTGGGGGGACCGAACACTGAAGCTTTCTTT,CASSLLGGPNTEAFF
TRBV3-1/TRBV3-2,NA,NA,TRBJ1-1,TGTGCCAGCAGGCAAACCCTACAGCTTAGTGAAGCTTTCTTT,CASRQTLQLSEAFF
TRBV9,NA,NA,TRBJ1-2,TGTGCCAGCAGCACCCGTCAAAGGGGGGGTATTAACTATGGCTACACCTTC,CASSTRQRGGINYGYTF
TRBV5-1,NA,NA,TRBJ2-3,TGCGCCAGCAGCTTACCGACGGGTGACAGGGATACGCAGTATTTT,CASSLPTGDRDTQYF